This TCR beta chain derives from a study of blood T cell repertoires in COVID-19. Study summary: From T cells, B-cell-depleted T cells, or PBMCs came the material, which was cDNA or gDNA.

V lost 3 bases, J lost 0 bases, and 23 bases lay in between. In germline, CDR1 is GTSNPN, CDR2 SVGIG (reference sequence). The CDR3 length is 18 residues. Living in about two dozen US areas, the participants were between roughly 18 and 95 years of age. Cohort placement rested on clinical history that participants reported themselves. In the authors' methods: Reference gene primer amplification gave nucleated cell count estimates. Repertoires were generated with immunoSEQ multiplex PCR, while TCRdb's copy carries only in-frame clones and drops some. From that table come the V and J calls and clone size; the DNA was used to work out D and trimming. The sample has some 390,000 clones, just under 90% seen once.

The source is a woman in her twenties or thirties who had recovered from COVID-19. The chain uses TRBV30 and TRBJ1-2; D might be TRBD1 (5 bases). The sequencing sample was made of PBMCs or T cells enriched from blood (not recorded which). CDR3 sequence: CAWSAWRDRRTSNYGYTF. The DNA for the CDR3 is TGTGCCTGGAGCGCGTGGAGGGACCGACGCACTTCTAACTATGGCTACACCTTC.